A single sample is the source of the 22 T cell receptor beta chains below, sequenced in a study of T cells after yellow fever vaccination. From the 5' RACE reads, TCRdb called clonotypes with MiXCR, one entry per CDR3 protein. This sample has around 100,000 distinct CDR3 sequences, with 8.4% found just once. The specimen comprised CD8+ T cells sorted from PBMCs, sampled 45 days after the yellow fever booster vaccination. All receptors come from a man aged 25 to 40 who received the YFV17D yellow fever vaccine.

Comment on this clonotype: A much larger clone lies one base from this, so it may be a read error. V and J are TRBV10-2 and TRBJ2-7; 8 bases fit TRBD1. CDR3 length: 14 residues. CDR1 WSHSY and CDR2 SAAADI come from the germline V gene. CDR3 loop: CASGEGTGGGEQYF. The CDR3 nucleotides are TGCGCCAGCGGTGAGGGCACAGGGGGTGGCGAGCAGTACTTC.

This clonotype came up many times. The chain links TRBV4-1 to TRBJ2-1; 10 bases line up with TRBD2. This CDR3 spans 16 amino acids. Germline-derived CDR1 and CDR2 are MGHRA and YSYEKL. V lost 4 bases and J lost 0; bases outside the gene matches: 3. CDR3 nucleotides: TGCGCCAGCAGCCTGGGACTAGCGCTCTCCTACAATGAGCAGTTCTTC. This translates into CASSLGLALSYNEQFF.

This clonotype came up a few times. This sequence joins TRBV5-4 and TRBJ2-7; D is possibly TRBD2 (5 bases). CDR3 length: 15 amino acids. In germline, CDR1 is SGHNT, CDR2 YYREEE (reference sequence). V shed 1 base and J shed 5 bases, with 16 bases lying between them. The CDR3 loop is CASSLSSGAIDEQYF. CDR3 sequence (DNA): TGTGCCAGCAGCTTGTCCAGCGGTGCGATCGACGAGCAGTACTTC.

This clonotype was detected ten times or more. CDR3 sequence: CASKTGNTIYF. The CDR3 DNA follows: TGTGCCAGCAAGACAGGGAACACCATATATTTT. The chain joins TRBV6-5 to TRBJ1-3; 7 positions agree with TRBD1. CDR1 MNHEY and CDR2 SVGAGI come from the germline V gene. CDR3 length equals 11 residues. V shed 7 bases and J 7 bases; nucleotides not matched to a gene: 1.

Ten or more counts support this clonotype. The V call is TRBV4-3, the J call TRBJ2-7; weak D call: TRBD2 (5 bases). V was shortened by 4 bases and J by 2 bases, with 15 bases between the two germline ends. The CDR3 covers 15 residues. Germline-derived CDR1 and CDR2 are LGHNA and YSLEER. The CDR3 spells CASSPAVAGTYEQYF. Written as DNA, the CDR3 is TGCGCCAGCAGCCCCGCGGTCGCGGGCACCTACGAGCAGTACTTC.

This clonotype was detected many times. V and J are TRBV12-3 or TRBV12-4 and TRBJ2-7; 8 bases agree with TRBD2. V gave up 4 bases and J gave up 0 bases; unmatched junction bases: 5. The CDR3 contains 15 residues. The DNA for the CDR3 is TGTGCCAGCAGTTCCGGACTAGCCCTCTCCTACGAGCAGTACTTC. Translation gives CASSSGLALSYEQYF.

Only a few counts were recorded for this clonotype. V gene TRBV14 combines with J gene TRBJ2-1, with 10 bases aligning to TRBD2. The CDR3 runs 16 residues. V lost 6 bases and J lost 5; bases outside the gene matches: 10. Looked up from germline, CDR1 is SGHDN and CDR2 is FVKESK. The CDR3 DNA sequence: TGTGCCAGCAGTTTATACCTAGCGGGAGAGAACAATGAGCAGTTCTTC. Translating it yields CASSLYLAGENNEQFF.

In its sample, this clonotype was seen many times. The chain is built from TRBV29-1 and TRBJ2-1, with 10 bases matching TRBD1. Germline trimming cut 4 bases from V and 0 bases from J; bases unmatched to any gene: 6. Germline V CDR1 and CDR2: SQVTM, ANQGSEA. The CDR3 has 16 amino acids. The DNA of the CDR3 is TGCAGCGTTGGGTCGGACAGGGGGAGCTCCTACAATGAGCAGTTCTTC. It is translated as CSVGSDRGSSYNEQFF.

The CDR3 DNA sequence: TGTGCCATCAGTGAGGGGTCTAGCGGGAGCTACGAGCAGTACTTC. Its translation: CAISEGSSGSYEQYF. The gene calls are TRBV10-3 and TRBJ2-7; 10 positions agree with TRBD2. Per the germline V gene, CDR1 is ENHRY and CDR2 is SYGVKD. The CDR3 consists of 15 residues. Trimming cost V 2 bases and J 3 bases; bases outside gene matches: 4.

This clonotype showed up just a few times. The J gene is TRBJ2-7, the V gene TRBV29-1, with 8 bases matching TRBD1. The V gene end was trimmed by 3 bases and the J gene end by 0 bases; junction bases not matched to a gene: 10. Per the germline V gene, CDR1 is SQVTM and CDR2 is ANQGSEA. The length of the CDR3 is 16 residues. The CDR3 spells CSVERASGQASYEQYF. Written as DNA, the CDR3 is TGCAGCGTTGAGAGGGCCTCGGGACAGGCCTCCTACGAGCAGTACTTC.

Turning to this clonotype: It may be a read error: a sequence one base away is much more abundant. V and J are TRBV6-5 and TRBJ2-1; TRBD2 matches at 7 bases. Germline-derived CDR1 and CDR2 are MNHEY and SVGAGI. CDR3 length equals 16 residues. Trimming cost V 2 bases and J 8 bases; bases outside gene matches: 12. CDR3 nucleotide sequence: TGTGCCAGCAGTTACCTGACTAGCCCGGTTAGTGATGAGCAGTTCTTC. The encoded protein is CASSYLTSPVSDEQFF.

The CDR3, as DNA: TGCGCCAGCAGCCAAGATCAGGGACACGGTTACGAGCAGTACTTC. The encoded protein is CASSQDQGHGYEQYF. V and J are TRBV4-3 and TRBJ2-7; the D gene is possibly TRBD1 (6 bases). This CDR3 has 15 residues. Germline V gene lookup returns CDR1 LGHNA and CDR2 YSLEER. Deletions cut 0 bases from V and 4 bases from J, with 13 bases between.

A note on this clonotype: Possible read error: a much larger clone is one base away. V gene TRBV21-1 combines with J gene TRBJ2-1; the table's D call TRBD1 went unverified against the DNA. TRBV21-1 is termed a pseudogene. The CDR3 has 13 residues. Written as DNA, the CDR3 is TGTGCCATCAGCAAACGGGGGTACAATGAGCAGTTCTTC. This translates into CAISKRGYNEQFF.

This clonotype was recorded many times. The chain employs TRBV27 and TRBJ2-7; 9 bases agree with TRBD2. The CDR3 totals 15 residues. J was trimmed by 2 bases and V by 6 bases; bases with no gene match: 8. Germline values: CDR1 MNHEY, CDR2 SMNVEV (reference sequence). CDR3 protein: CASSPVASGTYEQYF. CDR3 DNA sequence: TGTGCCAGCAGCCCCGTGGCTAGCGGGACCTACGAGCAGTACTTC.

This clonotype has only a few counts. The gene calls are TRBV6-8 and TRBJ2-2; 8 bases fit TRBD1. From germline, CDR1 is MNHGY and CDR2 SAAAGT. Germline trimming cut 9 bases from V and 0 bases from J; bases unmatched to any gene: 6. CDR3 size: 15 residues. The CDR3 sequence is CASVGQAANTGELFF. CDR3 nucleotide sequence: TGTGCCAGTGTGGGACAGGCCGCGAACACCGGGGAGCTGTTTTTT.

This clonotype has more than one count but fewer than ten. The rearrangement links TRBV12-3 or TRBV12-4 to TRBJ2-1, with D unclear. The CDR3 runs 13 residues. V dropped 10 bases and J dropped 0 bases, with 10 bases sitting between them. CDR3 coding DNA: TGTGCCACCGTACGGATCTCCTACAATGAGCAGTTCTTC. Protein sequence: CATVRISYNEQFF.

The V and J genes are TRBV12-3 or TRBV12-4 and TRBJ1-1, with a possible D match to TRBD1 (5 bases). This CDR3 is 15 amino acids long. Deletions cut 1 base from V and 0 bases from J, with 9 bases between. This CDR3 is CASSLVQGLNTEAFF. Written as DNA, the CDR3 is TGTGCCAGCAGTTTAGTCCAGGGTCTGAACACTGAAGCTTTCTTT.

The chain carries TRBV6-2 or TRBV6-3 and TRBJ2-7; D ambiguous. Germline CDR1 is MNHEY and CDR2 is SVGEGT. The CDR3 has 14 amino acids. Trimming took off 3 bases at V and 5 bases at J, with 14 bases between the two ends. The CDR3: CASSYVQQVDEQYF. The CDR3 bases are TGTGCCAGCAGTTATGTACAGCAGGTCGACGAGCAGTACTTC.

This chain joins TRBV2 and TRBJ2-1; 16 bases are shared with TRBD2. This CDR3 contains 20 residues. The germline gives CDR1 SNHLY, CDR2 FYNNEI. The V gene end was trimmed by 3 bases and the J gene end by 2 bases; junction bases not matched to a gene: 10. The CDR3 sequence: CASSDVDSGTSGRAYNEQFF. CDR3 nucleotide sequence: TGTGCCAGCAGTGATGTGGATTCCGGGACTAGCGGGAGGGCCTACAATGAGCAGTTCTTC. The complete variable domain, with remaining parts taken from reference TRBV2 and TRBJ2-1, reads EPEVTQTPSHQVTQMGQEVILRCVPISNHLYFYWYRQILGQKVEFLVSFYNNEISEKSEIFDDQFSVERPDGSNFTLKIRSTKLEDSAMYFCASSDVDSGTSGRAYNEQFFGPGTRLTVL.

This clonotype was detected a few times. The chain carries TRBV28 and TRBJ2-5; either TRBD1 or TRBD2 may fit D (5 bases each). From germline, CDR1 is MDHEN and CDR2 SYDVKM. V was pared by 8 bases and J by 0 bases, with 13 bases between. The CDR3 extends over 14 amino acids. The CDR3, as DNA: TGTGCCAGCCGGGGCAGAGCGTACCAAGAGACCCAGTACTTC. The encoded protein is CASRGRAYQETQYF.

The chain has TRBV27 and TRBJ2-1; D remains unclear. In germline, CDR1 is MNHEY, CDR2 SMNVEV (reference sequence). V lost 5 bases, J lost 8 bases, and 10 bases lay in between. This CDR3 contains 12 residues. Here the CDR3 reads CASSLPSHEQFF. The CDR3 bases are TGTGCCAGCAGTCTTCCCTCGCATGAGCAGTTCTTC.

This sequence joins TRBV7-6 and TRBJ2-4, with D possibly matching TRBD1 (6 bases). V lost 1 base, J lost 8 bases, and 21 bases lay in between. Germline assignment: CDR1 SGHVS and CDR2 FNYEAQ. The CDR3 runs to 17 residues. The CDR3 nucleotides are TGTGCCAGCAGCTTAGGTGTAGGGCAGGGGACCGACGACATTCAGTACTTC. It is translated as CASSLGVGQGTDDIQYF.